A single sample is the source of the 20 T cell receptor beta chains below, sequenced in a study of regulatory T cells in long-lasting Graves disease. The time point is: newly diagnosed GD, antithyroid drugs for less than 3 months. After RNA was extracted from PBMCs, the TCR library was made from it. HTBI primers from iRepertoire and Arm-PCR of CDR3 regions yielded the TCR beta libraries. In TCRdb, the multiplex PCR reads were re-called with MiXCR into one record per CDR3 protein. Altogether over 500,000 distinct CDR3 sequences are present, 16% being singletons, with the ten largest covering about 18%. The same sample was also studied in work on T cells in Graves' hyperthyroidism and ophthalmopathy.

The sample consisted of peripheral blood mononuclear cells (PBMCs), taken at new diagnosis, from a patient treated with antithyroid drugs. These receptors all come from a woman aged 25-40 years with Graves disease.

This clonotype was found many times. The chain uses TRBV28 and TRBJ2-5; D possibly corresponds to TRBD2 (6 bases). The ends were cut back, 1 base at V and 5 bases at J, with 17 bases in the middle. This CDR3 region has 16 residues. Germline V gene lookup returns CDR1 MDHEN and CDR2 SYDVKM. The CDR3 region is CASSLSYRRAGETQYF. The CDR3 region has the DNA TGTGCCAGCAGTTTATCCTACCGGAGGGCCGGGGAGACCCAGTACTTC.

This clonotype was observed many times. The chain joins TRBV11-1 to TRBJ2-1; 11 nucleotides line up with TRBD2. Germline values: CDR1 SGHAT, CDR2 FQDESV (reference sequence). This CDR3 has 15 residues. With V trimmed by 4 bases and J by 8 bases, 7 bases remained unmatched. The CDR3 reads CASSSGLAGFDEQFF. In DNA, the CDR3 is TGTGCCAGCAGCTCCGGACTAGCGGGTTTTGATGAGCAGTTCTTC. The variable domain in full, completed from reference TRBV11-1 and TRBJ2-1, reads EAEVAQSPRYKITEKSQAVAFWCDPISGHATLYWYRQILGQGPELLVQFQDESVVDDSQLPKDRFSAERLKGVDSTLKIQPAELGDSAMYLCASSSGLAGFDEQFFGPGTRLTVL.

This clonotype has ten or more counts. The rearrangement joins TRBV6-2 or TRBV6-3 to TRBJ1-1; D is uncertain. The CDR3 totals 13 residues. V shed 0 bases and J shed 6 bases, with 8 bases lying between them. Germline V gene data show CDR1 as MNHEY and CDR2 as SVGEGT. CDR3 region: CASSYSRSSEAFF. CDR3 DNA: TGTGCCAGCAGTTACTCGAGGAGCTCTGAAGCTTTCTTT.

Only a few counts were recorded for this clonotype. The gene calls are TRBV6-2 or TRBV6-3 and TRBJ2-7; D possibly uses TRBD1 or TRBD2 (5 bases each). V was pared by 2 bases and J by 3 bases, with 11 bases between. This CDR3 has 14 amino acids. Germline assignment: CDR1 MNHEY and CDR2 SVGEGT. CDR3 nucleotide sequence: TGTGCCAGCAGTTACACGGGACCGATCTACGAGCAGTACTTC. Its translation is CASSYTGPIYEQYF.

This clonotype has a handful of counts. V is TRBV29-1 and J is TRBJ1-1, with a weak D call TRBD1 (5 bases). The ends were cut back, 4 bases at V and 4 bases at J, with 22 bases in the middle. The CDR3 is made up of 16 amino acids. Germline V lookup: CDR1 SQVTM, CDR2 ANQGSEA. This chain's CDR3 is CSVVGRFGGERTEAFF. The CDR3 DNA is TGCAGCGTTGTTGGTAGGTTTGGGGGTGAGCGCACTGAAGCTTTCTTT. Variable domain in full (rest from reference TRBV29-1 and TRBJ1-1): SAVISQKPSRDICQRGTSLTIQCQVDSQVTMMFWYRQQPGQSLTLIATANQGSEATYESGFVIDKFPISRPNLTFSTLTVSNMSPEDSSIYLCSVVGRFGGERTEAFFGQGTRLTVV.

This clonotype was recorded many times. The chain uses TRBV28 and TRBJ1-1, with 7 bases lining up with TRBD1. This CDR3 region has 15 residues. The V gene end was trimmed by 4 bases and the J gene end by 0 bases; junction bases not matched to a gene: 5. Per the germline V gene, CDR1 is MDHEN and CDR2 is SYDVKM. Here the CDR3 reads CASSSRGNMNTEAFF. The CDR3 bases are TGTGCCAGCAGTTCCAGGGGGAATATGAACACTGAAGCTTTCTTT.

This clonotype was observed many times. V gene TRBV11-3 combines with J gene TRBJ2-3; D gene ambiguous. This CDR3 is 12 amino acids long. Germline-derived CDR1 and CDR2 are SGHNT and YENEEA. Trimming pared 3 bases from V and 9 bases from J, leaving 10 bases between. DNA for the CDR3: TGTGCCAGCAGCTTCCCACAAGAAACGCAGTATTTT. It translates to CASSFPQETQYF.

This clonotype was counted at least ten times. This chain links TRBV5-1 with TRBJ2-7; D possibly matches TRBD1 or TRBD2 (6 bases each). This CDR3 is built from 15 residues. Germline V gene lookup returns CDR1 SGHRS and CDR2 YFSETQ. Trimming stripped 0 bases from V and 2 bases from J, with 12 bases between. For the CDR3, the DNA is TGCGCCAGCAGCTTGGAAGGGGGGTCCGCCTACGAGCAGTACTTC. Amino acid sequence: CASSLEGGSAYEQYF.

This clonotype has ten or more counts. The chain employs TRBV20-1 and TRBJ2-7; TRBD1 might be the D (6 bases). V was clipped by 7 bases and J by 0 bases, with 13 bases between them. This CDR3 region has 13 residues. Germline V CDR1 and CDR2: DFQATT, SNEGSKA (reference sequence). The CDR3 loop reads CSVRQGTSYEQYF. The CDR3 DNA follows: TGCAGTGTTCGGCAGGGGACCTCCTACGAGCAGTACTTC.

This clonotype was seen more than once but under ten times. The chain recombines TRBV12-3 or TRBV12-4 with TRBJ1-5, with D tentatively TRBD1 (6 bases). V was shortened by 6 bases and J by 4 bases, with 13 bases between the two germline ends. The CDR3 loop spans 14 amino acids. CDR3 sequence: CASSRWTENQPQHF. CDR3 DNA sequence: TGTGCCAGCAGCCGCTGGACAGAAAATCAGCCCCAGCATTTT.

This clonotype occurred once. The chain uses TRBV5-6 and TRBJ2-7; D is perhaps TRBD2 (6 bases). In germline, CDR1 is SGHDT, CDR2 YYEEEE. This CDR3 has 14 amino acids. Trimming shortened V by 0 bases and J by 2 bases, and 9 bases separated the two germline ends. The DNA of the CDR3 is TGTGCCAGCAGCTTGGGGGACTCTCCCTACGAGCAGTACTTC. Translating gives CASSLGDSPYEQYF.

The table lists this clonotype with a few counts. This sequence joins TRBV9 and TRBJ2-1; D tentatively reads TRBD1 or TRBD2 (6 bases each). This CDR3 has 14 residues. The V gene's germline CDR1 is SGDLS and CDR2 YYNGEE. V lost 4 bases, J lost 5 bases, and 13 bases lay in between. This chain's CDR3 is CASSRGAGDNEQFF. For the CDR3, the DNA is TGTGCCAGCAGCAGGGGGGCCGGCGACAATGAGCAGTTCTTC. The complete variable domain, with remaining parts taken from reference TRBV9 and TRBJ2-1, reads DSGVTQTPKHLITATGQRVTLRCSPRSGDLSVYWYQQSLDQGLQFLIQYYNGEERAKGNILERFSAQQFPDLHSELNLSSLELGDSALYFCASSRGAGDNEQFFGPGTRLTVL.

This clonotype was recorded a few times. The J gene is TRBJ2-1, the V gene TRBV30; 7 nucleotides agree with TRBD2. Germline trimming cut 4 bases from V and 7 bases from J; bases unmatched to any gene: 7. CDR1 is GTSNPN and CDR2 is SVGIG in the germline V gene (reference sequence). This CDR3 is built from 13 residues. CDR3 protein: CAWNRGSKNEQFF. Here the CDR3 DNA reads TGTGCCTGGAACCGCGGGAGTAAAAATGAGCAGTTCTTC.

The chain recombines TRBV6-9 with TRBJ2-7; TRBD2 agrees at 9 bases. The germline CDR1 and CDR2 sequences are MNHGY and SVAAGI. The CDR3 runs 14 residues. Unmatched junction bases numbered 2, after V lost 4 bases and J lost 1 base. The CDR3, as DNA: TGTGCCAGCAGTTTCCTAGCGGGGTCCTACGAGCAGTACTTC. Translated: CASSFLAGSYEQYF.

This clonotype was recorded many times. This chain joins TRBV7-2 and TRBJ2-3, with 7 bases identical to TRBD2. The germline V gene has CDR1 SGHTA and CDR2 FQGNSA. CDR3 length: 15 residues. V shed 2 bases, J shed 4 bases, and the junction held 6 bases outside the gene matches. CDR3 nucleotides: TGTGCCAGCAGCTTACTAGCGGTCCGCCCAGATACGCAGTATTTT. This gives the protein CASSLLAVRPDTQYF. Full variable domain (missing parts from reference TRBV7-2 and TRBJ2-3): GAGVSQSPSNKVTEKGKDVELRCDPISGHTALYWYRQSLGQGLEFLIYFQGNSAPDKSGLPSDRFSAERTGGSVSTLTIQRTQQEDSAVYLCASSLLAVRPDTQYFGPGTRLTVL.

The gene calls are TRBV20-1 and TRBJ1-6; the D is unclear. V lost 3 bases to trimming and J lost 10 bases, with 16 bases between them. CDR1 DFQATT and CDR2 SNEGSKA come from the germline V gene (reference sequence). There are 14 residues in the CDR3. In nucleotides, the CDR3 is TGCAGTGCTAGTGGGCCGGCCAAGACATCACCCCTCCACTTT. Translated, it gives CSASGPAKTSPLHF.

V usage is TRBV29-1 and J usage is TRBJ2-7, with TRBD1 identical over 9 bases. CDR1 is SQVTM, CDR2 ANQGSEA, per germline. This CDR3 is built from 13 residues. V shed 5 bases and J 5 bases; nucleotides not matched to a gene: 7. The CDR3 DNA sequence: TGCAGCGTTTTGACAGGGGGGGGTCACGAGCAGTACTTC. Its protein is CSVLTGGGHEQYF.

This clonotype occurred many times. This chain joins TRBV4-1 and TRBJ2-7, with 8 bases matching TRBD2. This CDR3 region has 16 residues. Germline V gives CDR1 MGHRA, CDR2 YSYEKL. Unmatched junction bases numbered 10, after V lost 4 bases and J lost 2 bases. The DNA of the CDR3 is TGCGCCAGCAGCCGCGTACCGGGACTAGGGGCCTACGAGCAGTACTTC. Protein: CASSRVPGLGAYEQYF.

This clonotype was seen many times. The V call is TRBV2, the J call TRBJ2-7, with a tentative D call TRBD1 (5 bases). V was clipped by 5 bases and J by 0 bases, with 11 bases between them. The CDR3 covers 14 residues. Germline-derived CDR1 and CDR2 are SNHLY and FYNNEI. The CDR3 loop is CASSRQISSYEQYF. The CDR3 bases are TGTGCCAGCAGTCGACAGATCAGCTCCTACGAGCAGTACTTC.

This clonotype came up many times. This chain uses TRBV6-9 with TRBJ2-5, with D perhaps given as TRBD1 or TRBD2 (5 bases each). The CDR3 is 15 residues long. V was cut by 2 bases and J by 2 bases, with 12 bases left in between. Germline loops: CDR1 MNHGY, CDR2 SVAAGI. CDR3 loop: CASSYAGTYQETQYF. CDR3 DNA: TGTGCCAGCAGTTATGCAGGGACCTATCAAGAGACCCAGTACTTC.